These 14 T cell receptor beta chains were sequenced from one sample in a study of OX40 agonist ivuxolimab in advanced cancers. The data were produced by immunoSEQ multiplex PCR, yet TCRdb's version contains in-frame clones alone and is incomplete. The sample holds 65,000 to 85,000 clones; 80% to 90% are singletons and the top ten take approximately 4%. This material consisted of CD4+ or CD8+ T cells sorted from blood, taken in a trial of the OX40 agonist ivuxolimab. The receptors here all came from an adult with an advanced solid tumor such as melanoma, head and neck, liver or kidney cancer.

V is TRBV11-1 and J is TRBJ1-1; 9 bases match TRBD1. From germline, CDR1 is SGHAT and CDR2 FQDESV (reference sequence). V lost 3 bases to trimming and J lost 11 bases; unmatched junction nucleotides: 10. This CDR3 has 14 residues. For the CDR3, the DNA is TGTGCCAGCAGCTTCGAGGGGACAGGGTTTCGGGCTTTCTTT. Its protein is CASSFEGTGFRAFF. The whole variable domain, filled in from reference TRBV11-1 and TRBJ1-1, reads EAEVAQSPRYKITEKSQAVAFWCDPISGHATLYWYRQILGQGPELLVQFQDESVVDDSQLPKDRFSAERLKGVDSTLKIQPAELGDSAMYLCASSFEGTGFRAFFGQGTRLTVV.

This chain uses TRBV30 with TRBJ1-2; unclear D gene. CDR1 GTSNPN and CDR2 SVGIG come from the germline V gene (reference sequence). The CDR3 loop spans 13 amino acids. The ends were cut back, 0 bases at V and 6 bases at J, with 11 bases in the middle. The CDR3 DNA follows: TGTGCCTGGAGTGTAGAGGCAACCCATGGCTACACCTTC. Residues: CAWSVEATHGYTF.

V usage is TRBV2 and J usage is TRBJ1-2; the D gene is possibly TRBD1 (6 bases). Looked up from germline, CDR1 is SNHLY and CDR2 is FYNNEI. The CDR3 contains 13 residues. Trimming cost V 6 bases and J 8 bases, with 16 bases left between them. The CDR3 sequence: CASSIWGAEGYTF. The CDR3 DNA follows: TGTGCCAGCAGCATTTGGGGGGCGGAAGGCTACACCTTC.

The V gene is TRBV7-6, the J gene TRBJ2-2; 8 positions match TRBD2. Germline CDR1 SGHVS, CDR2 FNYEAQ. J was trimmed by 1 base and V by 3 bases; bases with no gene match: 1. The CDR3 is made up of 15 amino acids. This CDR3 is CASSLAGGNTGELFF. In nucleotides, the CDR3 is TGTGCCAGCAGCTTGGCGGGGGGGAACACCGGGGAGCTGTTTTTT.

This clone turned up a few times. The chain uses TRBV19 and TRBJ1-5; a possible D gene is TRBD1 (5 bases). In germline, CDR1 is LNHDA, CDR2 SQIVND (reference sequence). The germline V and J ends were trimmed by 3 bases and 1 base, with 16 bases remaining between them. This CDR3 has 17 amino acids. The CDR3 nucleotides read TGTGCCAGTAGTATCCCCCGGGACCTCCGCAGCAATCAGCCCCAGCATTTT. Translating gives CASSIPRDLRSNQPQHF.

The CDR3 nucleotides are TGTGCCAGCAGCTTGAGAGACAGGGGCAATCAGCCCCAGCATTTT. This encodes CASSLRDRGNQPQHF. V is TRBV5-6 and J is TRBJ1-5; 7 bases fit TRBD1. From germline, CDR1 is SGHDT and CDR2 YYEEEE. With V trimmed by 1 base and J by 2 bases, 3 bases remained unmatched. The CDR3 loop spans 15 amino acids.

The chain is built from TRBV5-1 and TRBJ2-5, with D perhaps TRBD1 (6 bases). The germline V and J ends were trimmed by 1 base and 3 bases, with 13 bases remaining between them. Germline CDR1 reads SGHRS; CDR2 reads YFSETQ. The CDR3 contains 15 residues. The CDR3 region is CASSLQGKIKETQYF. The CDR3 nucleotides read TGCGCCAGCAGCTTGCAGGGGAAGATAAAAGAGACCCAGTACTTC.

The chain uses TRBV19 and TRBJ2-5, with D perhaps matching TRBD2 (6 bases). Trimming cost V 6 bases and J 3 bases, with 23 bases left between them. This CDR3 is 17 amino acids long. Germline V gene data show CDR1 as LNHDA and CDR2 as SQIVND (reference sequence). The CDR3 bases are TGTGCCAGTAGCTCGCAGGAGGGGAGAGGATCAAAAGAGACCCAGTACTTC. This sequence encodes CASSSQEGRGSKETQYF.

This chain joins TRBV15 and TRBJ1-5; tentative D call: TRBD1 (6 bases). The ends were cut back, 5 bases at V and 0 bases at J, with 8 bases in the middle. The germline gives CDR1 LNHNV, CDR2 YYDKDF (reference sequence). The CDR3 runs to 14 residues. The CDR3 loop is CATSRTVSNQPQHF. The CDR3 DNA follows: TGTGCCACCAGCCGGACAGTTAGCAATCAGCCCCAGCATTTT. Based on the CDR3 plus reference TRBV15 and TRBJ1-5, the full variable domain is DAMVIQNPRYQVTQFGKPVTLSCSQTLNHNVMYWYQQKSSQAPKLLFHYYDKDFNNEADTPDNFQSRRPNTSFCFLDIRSPGLGDTAMYLCATSRTVSNQPQHFGDGTRLSIL.

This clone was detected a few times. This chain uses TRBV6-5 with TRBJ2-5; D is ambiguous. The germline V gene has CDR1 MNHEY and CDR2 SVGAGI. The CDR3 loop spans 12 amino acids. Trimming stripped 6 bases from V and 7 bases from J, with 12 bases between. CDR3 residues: CASRHWSGTQYF. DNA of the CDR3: TGTGCCAGCAGACACTGGTCTGGGACCCAGTACTTC.

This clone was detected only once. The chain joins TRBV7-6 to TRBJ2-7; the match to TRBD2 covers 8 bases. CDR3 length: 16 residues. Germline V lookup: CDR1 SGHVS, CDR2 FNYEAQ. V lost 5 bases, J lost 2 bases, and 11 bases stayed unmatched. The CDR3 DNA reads TGTGCCAGCAGCCTCTTCGCTAGCGGGTCTACCTACGAGCAGTACTTC. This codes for CASSLFASGSTYEQYF.

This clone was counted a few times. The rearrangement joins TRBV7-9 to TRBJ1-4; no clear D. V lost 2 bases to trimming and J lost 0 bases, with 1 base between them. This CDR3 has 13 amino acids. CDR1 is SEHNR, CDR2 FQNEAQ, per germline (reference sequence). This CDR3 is CASSLSTNEKLFF. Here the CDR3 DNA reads TGTGCCAGCAGCTTATCAACTAATGAAAAACTGTTTTTT.

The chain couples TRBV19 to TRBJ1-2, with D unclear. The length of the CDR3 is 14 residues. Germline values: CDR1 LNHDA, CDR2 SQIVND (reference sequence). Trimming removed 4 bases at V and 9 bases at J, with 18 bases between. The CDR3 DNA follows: TGTGCCAGTAGTACGGGAGGGCCCTCTATGAGCTACACCTTC. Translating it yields CASSTGGPSMSYTF.

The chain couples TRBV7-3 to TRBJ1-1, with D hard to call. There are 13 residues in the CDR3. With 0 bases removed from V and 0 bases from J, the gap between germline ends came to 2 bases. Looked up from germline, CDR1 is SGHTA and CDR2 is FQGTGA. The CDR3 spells CASSLTVNTEAFF. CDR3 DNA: TGTGCCAGCAGCTTAACTGTGAACACTGAAGCTTTCTTT.